Listed below are T cell receptor beta chains from one sample, sequenced in a study of cytomegalovirus exposure and HLA in healthy donors. The assay was immunoSEQ multiplex PCR, and TCRdb's table has in-frame clones only and misses some. The data hold under 200,000 clones, with approximately 70% observed a single time. The sequencing input was PBMCs. These receptors were taken from a woman in her 30s in good health and CMV-seronegative. Both conserved end residues are part of each CDR3. A D gene is named only where the DNA matches it firmly. Clone size is given for some rows only: seen once, a few or many times, or a class if the clone is expanded.

cdr3_length	clone_size	v_call	d_call	j_call	cdr3_aa	cdr3_nt
14	few	TRBV19	.	TRBJ1-5	CASSGGPETQPQHF	TGTGCCAGTAGTGGAGGCCCGGAGACCCAGCCCCAGCATTTT
15	.	TRBV7-7	.	TRBJ2-7	CASSLAQGRSYEQYF	TGTGCCAGCAGCTTAGCGCAGGGCCGCTCCTACGAGCAGTACTTC
15	.	TRBV23-1	TRBD1	TRBJ2-7	CASSQFSDRAGEQYF	TGCGCCAGCAGTCAATTCTCGGACAGGGCCGGCGAGCAGTACTTC
15	.	TRBV5-1	.	TRBJ2-1	CASSLAVGSYNEQFF	TGCGCCAGCAGCTTGGCGGTCGGCTCCTACAATGAGCAGTTCTTC
14	.	TRBV7-3	TRBD2	TRBJ2-7	CASSSSSGTYEQYF	TGTGCCAGCAGCTCATCTAGCGGGACCTACGAGCAGTACTTC
14	once	TRBV7-8	.	TRBJ2-7	CASSLGGRSYEQYF	TGTGCCAGCAGCTTGGGGGGTCGCTCCTACGAGCAGTACTTC
13	.	TRBV6-5	.	TRBJ1-2	CASRPTLRYGYTF	TGTGCCAGCAGACCCACGCTACGCTATGGCTACACCTTC
15	few	TRBV5-1	TRBD1	TRBJ1-4	CASSKDRVSSEKLFF	TGCGCCAGCAGCAAAGACAGGGTGTCTAGTGAAAAACTGTTTTTT
13	.	TRBV10-1	.	TRBJ2-1	CASSEYRSDEQFF	TGCGCCAGCAGTGAGTATCGGAGTGATGAGCAGTTCTTC
15	.	TRBV7-9	.	TRBJ2-1	CASSLQGSSYNEQFF	TGTGCCAGCAGCTTACAGGGAAGCTCCTACAATGAGCAGTTCTTC
19	.	TRBV5-1	TRBD1	TRBJ2-2	CASSLGPGQGAPYTGELFF	TGCGCCAGCAGCTTAGGGCCGGGACAGGGGGCACCGTACACCGGGGAGCTGTTTTTT
14	.	TRBV11-2	.	TRBJ2-7	CASSLEIGPYEQYF	TGTGCCAGCAGCTTAGAGATTGGGCCCTACGAGCAGTACTTC
15	.	TRBV7-9	.	TRBJ1-2	CASSPGRTDDYGYTF	TGTGCCAGCAGCCCTGGGAGGACGGACGACTATGGCTACACCTTC
16	.	TRBV29-1	.	TRBJ2-2	CSVNQAAVGGTGELFF	TGCAGCGTTAATCAGGCGGCGGTAGGAGGGACCGGGGAGCTGTTTTTT
13	.	TRBV6-5	.	TRBJ2-1	CASSYLERNEQFF	TGTGCCAGCAGTTATCTCGAGAGGAATGAGCAGTTCTTC
14	.	TRBV4-1	.	TRBJ2-7	CASSQVRTSYEQYF	TGCGCCAGCAGCCAAGTACGGACATCCTACGAGCAGTACTTC
13	.	TRBV5-1	.	TRBJ2-7	CASSFAGSYEQYF	TGCGCCAGCAGCTTCGCGGGGAGCTACGAGCAGTACTTC
15	.	TRBV7-2	.	TRBJ2-2	CASSSLRRRPAELFF	TGTGCCAGCAGCTCGCTGCGTAGGAGGCCTGCGGAGCTGTTTTTT
14	.	TRBV27	.	TRBJ2-2	CASSLYRNTGELFF	TGTGCCAGCAGTTTATACAGGAACACCGGGGAGCTGTTTTTT
12	few	TRBV25-1	TRBD1	TRBJ2-7	CASSGTGYEQYF	TGTGCCAGCAGTGGGACAGGGTACGAGCAGTACTTC
13	.	TRBV5-1	.	TRBJ2-1	CASSLDTLNEQFF	TGCGCCAGCAGCCTCGACACGCTCAATGAGCAGTTCTTC
16	.	TRBV29-1	.	TRBJ1-2	CSVEGLRTGANYGYTF	TGCAGCGTTGAAGGTCTAAGAACAGGAGCTAACTATGGCTACACCTTC
15	.	TRBV2	TRBD2	TRBJ2-7	CASSRGDGNPYEQYF	TGTGCCAGCAGCCGGGGGGACGGGAACCCCTACGAGCAGTACTTC
18	.	TRBV7-8	TRBD1	TRBJ1-4	CASSLDRDRGSRNEKLFF	TGTGCCAGCAGCTTGGACCGGGACAGGGGGTCAAGGAATGAAAAACTGTTTTTT
18	.	TRBV4-1	.	TRBJ1-3	CASSQEFRRVLVGNTIYF	TGCGCCAGCAGCCAAGAATTTCGCCGGGTTTTGGTTGGAAACACCATATATTTT
15	.	TRBV19	.	TRBJ1-1	CASTRTSGSHPEAFF	TGTGCCAGTACTCGGACGTCCGGGAGCCACCCTGAAGCTTTCTTT
19	.	TRBV10-3	TRBD1	TRBJ2-3	CAISQGGRDRGPFTDTQYF	TGTGCCATCAGCCAGGGGGGCCGCGACAGGGGTCCCTTCACAGATACGCAGTATTTT
15	.	TRBV7-3	TRBD1	TRBJ2-7	CASSIPGQGTYEQYF	TGTGCCAGCAGCATCCCGGGACAGGGAACCTACGAGCAGTACTTC
16	few	TRBV2	TRBD1	TRBJ2-5	CASSTPGTASQETQYF	TGTGCCAGCAGTACTCCCGGGACAGCAAGTCAAGAGACCCAGTACTTC
12	.	TRBV29-1	.	TRBJ2-3	CSGLQSTDTQYF	TGCAGCGGCCTACAGAGCACAGATACGCAGTATTTT
16	.	TRBV5-8	TRBD2	TRBJ2-7	CASTKWPAGGPGEQYF	TGTGCCAGCACGAAGTGGCCTGCGGGAGGGCCGGGCGAGCAGTACTTC
17	.	TRBV19	.	TRBJ1-5	CASSSPNREGSNQPQHF	TGTGCCAGTAGTAGCCCCAATCGGGAGGGGAGCAATCAGCCCCAGCATTTT
14	.	TRBV6-1	.	TRBJ1-1	CASSEGLRGTEAFF	TGTGCCAGCAGTGAAGGACTACGGGGGACTGAAGCTTTCTTT
14	.	TRBV14	.	TRBJ1-2	CASSQEMWSDGYTF	TGTGCCAGCAGCCAAGAAATGTGGAGTGATGGCTACACCTTC
12	.	TRBV2	.	TRBJ2-1	CASSRRFNEQFF	TGTGCCAGCTCTCGCAGGTTCAATGAGCAGTTCTTC
13	few	TRBV19	TRBD2	TRBJ2-1	CASSISGGGEQFF	TGTGCCAGTAGTATATCGGGAGGGGGTGAGCAGTTCTTC
14	.	TRBV7-9	.	TRBJ1-1	CASSFGADTGEAFF	TGTGCCAGCAGCTTTGGGGCTGATACGGGTGAAGCTTTCTTT
16	.	TRBV6-5	.	TRBJ1-6	CASSYTTGRYNSPLHF	TGTGCCAGCAGTTACACTACAGGGCGCTATAATTCACCCCTCCACTTT
15	few	TRBV6-1	.	TRBJ1-3	CASSEDSGAGDTIYF	TGTGCCAGCAGTGAAGATTCAGGGGCCGGAGACACCATATATTTT
15	.	TRBV9	.	TRBJ2-7	CASSGRNSFSYEQYF	TGTGCCAGCAGCGGCCGTAACTCCTTCTCCTACGAGCAGTACTTC
14	.	TRBV4-1	.	TRBJ2-7	CASSQDTSTYEQYF	TGCGCCAGCAGCCAAGACACTAGTACCTACGAGCAGTACTTC
17	.	TRBV19	.	TRBJ1-1	CASSARRGAFWNTEAFF	TGTGCCAGTAGTGCGCGGCGGGGGGCGTTTTGGAACACTGAAGCTTTCTTT
12	.	TRBV29-1	.	TRBJ2-2	CSVSPGLGELFF	TGCAGCGTTTCCCCGGGATTAGGGGAGCTGTTTTTT
15	.	TRBV11-2	.	TRBJ1-2	CASSPRTDFNYGYTF	TGTGCCAGCAGCCCGAGGACGGACTTTAACTATGGCTACACCTTC
15	.	TRBV19	.	TRBJ2-2	CASTPNRVRTGELFF	TGTGCCAGTACTCCGAACAGGGTTCGGACCGGGGAGCTGTTTTTT
15	few	TRBV7-2	TRBD2	TRBJ2-1	CASSPPHRDYSVQFF	TGTGCCAGCAGCCCCCCCCACCGGGACTACAGTGTGCAGTTCTTC
13	.	TRBV27	TRBD2	TRBJ2-7	CASSPSGRYEQYF	TGTGCCAGCTCTCCTAGCGGGCGTTACGAGCAGTACTTC
14	.	TRBV11-1	.	TRBJ2-7	CASSFTRVENEQYF	TGTGCCAGCAGCTTTACCAGGGTGGAGAACGAGCAGTACTTC